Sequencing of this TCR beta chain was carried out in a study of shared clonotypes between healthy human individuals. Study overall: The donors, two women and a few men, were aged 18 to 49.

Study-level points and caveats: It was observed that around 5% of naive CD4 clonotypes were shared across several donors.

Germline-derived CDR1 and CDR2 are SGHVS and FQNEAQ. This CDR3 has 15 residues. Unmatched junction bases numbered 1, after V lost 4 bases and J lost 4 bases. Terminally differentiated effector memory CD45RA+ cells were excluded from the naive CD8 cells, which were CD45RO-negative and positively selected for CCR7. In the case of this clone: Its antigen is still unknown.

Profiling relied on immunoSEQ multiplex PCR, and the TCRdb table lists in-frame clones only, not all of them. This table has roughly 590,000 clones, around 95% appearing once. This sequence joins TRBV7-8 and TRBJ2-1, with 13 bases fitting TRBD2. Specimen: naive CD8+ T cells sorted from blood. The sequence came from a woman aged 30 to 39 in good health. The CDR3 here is CASSWGLAGYNEQFF. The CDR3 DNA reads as TGTGCCAGCAGCTGGGGACTAGCGGGGTACAATGAGCAGTTCTTC.